A single sample is the source of the 11 T cell receptor beta chains below, sequenced in a study of T cell responses to AZD1222 COVID-19 vaccine (dated by TCRdb to about 2021). Library preparation was by the immunoSEQ multiplex PCR assay. TCRdb provides this immuneACCESS table in a form limited to in-frame rearrangements. Some clones are lacking; in checked studies, under half of them reflect an unresolved V gene, and why the rest are absent is not known. This sample gives about 67,000 clones in total; approximately 80% of them show up just once. 21% of the sample belongs to the ten largest clones. Reading the label with the study, this specimen's time point is: baseline before first vaccination. The material was peripheral blood, obtained on day 0 of AZD1222 vaccination. These receptors all stem from an adult in good health.

V is TRBV6-6 and J is TRBJ1-3, with D uncertain. CDR3 length: 16 residues. Germline V gene data show CDR1 as MNHNY and CDR2 as SVGAGI (reference sequence). With 2 bases removed from V and 1 base from J, the gap between germline ends came to 12 bases. The CDR3 here is CASSYETGRSGNTIYF. The DNA for the CDR3 is TGTGCCAGCAGTTACGAAACCGGGAGATCTGGAAACACCATATATTTT.

V and J are TRBV24-1 and TRBJ2-5; D possibly corresponds to TRBD2 (6 bases). From germline, CDR1 is KGHDR and CDR2 SFDVKD. Trimming removed 5 bases at V and 1 base at J, with 13 bases between. The CDR3 totals 15 residues. The CDR3 DNA is TGTGCCACCAGTGCCCACGGGAGCGTCCAAGAGACCCAGTACTTC. Residues: CATSAHGSVQETQYF.

This clone was detected once. The V gene is TRBV7-8, the J gene TRBJ2-3; D is unresolved. Germline V gives CDR1 SGHVS, CDR2 FQNEAQ. The CDR3 covers 14 residues. The V and J ends lost 1 base and 7 bases respectively, with 12 bases between them. The CDR3 here is CASSLGPHLNTQYF. The CDR3, as DNA: TGTGCCAGCAGCTTAGGACCCCACCTGAATACGCAGTATTTT.

There are a few counts of this clone. The J gene is TRBJ1-1, the V gene TRBV7-9; 7 bases fit TRBD1. There are 18 residues in the CDR3. The trim removed 5 bases at V and 1 base at J, leaving 16 bases unmatched. From germline, CDR1 is SEHNR and CDR2 FQNEAQ (reference sequence). CDR3 sequence reads: CASSPAALTGRANTEAFF. In nucleotides, the CDR3 is TGTGCCAGCAGCCCCGCTGCGCTGACAGGGCGTGCGAACACTGAAGCTTTCTTT.

Written as DNA, the CDR3 is TGTGCCAGCAGTGCTTCTGAGACCTATGGCTACACCTTC. It encodes CASSASETYGYTF. V gene TRBV25-1 combines with J gene TRBJ1-2; unclear D gene. Germline lookup yields CDR1 MGHDK and CDR2 SYGVNS. V shed 4 bases and J shed 4 bases, with 10 bases lying between them. The CDR3 is 13 residues long.

This clone was observed a single time. This chain joins TRBV14 and TRBJ1-3; D unclear. The germline V gene has CDR1 SGHDN and CDR2 FVKESK. The CDR3 has 11 residues. V lost 3 bases, J lost 8 bases, and 5 bases lay in between. CDR3 sequence reads: CASSHLDTIYF. Here the CDR3 DNA reads TGTGCCAGCAGCCATCTGGACACCATATATTTT.

The V gene is TRBV28, the J gene TRBJ2-7; D unresolved. Trimming took off 6 bases at V and 5 bases at J, with 17 bases between the two ends. The CDR3 contains 14 residues. The germline CDR1 and CDR2 sequences are MDHEN and SYDVKM. The CDR3 protein is CASSFINIVNEQYF. CDR3 in DNA: TGTGCCAGCAGCTTCATTAACATTGTAAACGAGCAGTACTTC.

Notes on this clone: The junction does not match germline at one end; this may be a read error. The J gene is TRBJ2-3, the V gene TRBV13; either TRBD1 or TRBD2 may fit D (5 bases each). The CDR3 covers 13 residues. Germline V gene data show CDR1 as PRHDT and CDR2 as FYEKMQ (reference sequence). Here the CDR3 DNA reads TGTGCCAGCAGCCTAGGGACCCCAGATACGCAGTATTTT. Protein sequence: CASSLGTPDTQYF.

The chain uses TRBV5-1 and TRBJ1-3, with no clear D. Germline V gene data show CDR1 as SGHRS and CDR2 as YFSETQ. The CDR3 has 14 amino acids. The V gene lost 5 bases and the J gene lost 0 bases, with 9 bases spanning the gap. The CDR3 DNA reads TGCGCCAGCAGTGACAATGCCTCTGGAAACACCATATATTTT. Translating it yields CASSDNASGNTIYF.

The CDR3 loop is CASSLRALKTAAFF. The CDR3 DNA is TGTGCCAGCAGCTTGCGGGCTCTAAAGACTGCGGCTTTCTTT. J is TRBJ1-1 and V is TRBV5-6; no firm D call. The CDR3 covers 14 residues. Germline V CDR1 and CDR2: SGHDT, YYEEEE. Trimming cost V 1 base and J 11 bases, with 18 bases left between them.

V gene TRBV2 combines with J gene TRBJ1-5; 9 bases match TRBD1. The CDR3 is made up of 14 amino acids. Germline lookup yields CDR1 SNHLY and CDR2 FYNNEI. V shed 5 bases and J 4 bases; nucleotides not matched to a gene: 3. CDR3 residues: CASSPQGANQPQHF. CDR3 bases: TGTGCCAGCAGTCCACAGGGGGCAAATCAGCCCCAGCATTTT.